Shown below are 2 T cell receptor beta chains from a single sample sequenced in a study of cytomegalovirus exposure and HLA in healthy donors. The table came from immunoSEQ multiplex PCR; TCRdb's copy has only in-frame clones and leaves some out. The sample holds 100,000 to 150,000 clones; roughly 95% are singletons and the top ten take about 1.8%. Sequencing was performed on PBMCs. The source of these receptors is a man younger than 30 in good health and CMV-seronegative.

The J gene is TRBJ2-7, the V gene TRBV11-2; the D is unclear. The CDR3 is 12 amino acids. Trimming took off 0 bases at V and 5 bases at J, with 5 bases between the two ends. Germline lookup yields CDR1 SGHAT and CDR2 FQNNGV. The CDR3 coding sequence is TGTGCCAGCAGCTTAGATAGTCACGAGCAGTACTTC. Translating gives CASSLDSHEQYF.

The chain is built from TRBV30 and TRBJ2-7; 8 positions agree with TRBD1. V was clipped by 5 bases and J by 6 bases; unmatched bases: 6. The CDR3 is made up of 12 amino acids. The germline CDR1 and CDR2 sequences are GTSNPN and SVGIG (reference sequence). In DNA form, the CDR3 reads TGTGCCTGGGGCAGGGGGCTGAGCGAGCAGTACTTC. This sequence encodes CAWGRGLSEQYF.